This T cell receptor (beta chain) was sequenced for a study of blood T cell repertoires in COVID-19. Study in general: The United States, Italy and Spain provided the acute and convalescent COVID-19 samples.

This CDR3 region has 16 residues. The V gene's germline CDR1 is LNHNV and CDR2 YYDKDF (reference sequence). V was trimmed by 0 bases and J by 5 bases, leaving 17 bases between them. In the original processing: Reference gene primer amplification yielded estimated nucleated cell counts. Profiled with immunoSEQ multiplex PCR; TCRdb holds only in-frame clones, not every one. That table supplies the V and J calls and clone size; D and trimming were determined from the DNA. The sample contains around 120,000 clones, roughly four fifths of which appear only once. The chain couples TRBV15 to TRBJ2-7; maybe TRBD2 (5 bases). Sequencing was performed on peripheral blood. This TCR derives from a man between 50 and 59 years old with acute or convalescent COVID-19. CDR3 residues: CATSRDPEGGRNEQYF. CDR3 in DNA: TGTGCCACCAGCAGAGATCCCGAAGGCGGGCGAAACGAGCAGTACTTC.